The 23 T cell receptor beta chains reported below all come from one sample, sequenced in a study of blood T cell repertoires in COVID-19. Clones were read by immunoSEQ multiplex PCR, and TCRdb kept only the in-frame ones, dropping some. This sample has about 360,000 clones, with around 80% found just once. What was sequenced was peripheral blood. These TCRs come from a man between 25 and 39 years old with active or convalescent COVID-19.

The chain has TRBV6-5 and TRBJ2-3, with 10 positions matching TRBD1. Trimming cost V 4 bases and J 1 base; bases outside gene matches: 2. The CDR3 spans 15 residues. Germline-derived CDR1 and CDR2 are MNHEY and SVGAGI. This chain's CDR3 is CASSSGQGGTDTQYF. The CDR3 DNA reads TGTGCCAGCAGTTCCGGACAGGGGGGCACAGATACGCAGTATTTT.

The chain couples TRBV9 to TRBJ2-1, with 7 bases aligning to TRBD1. In germline, CDR1 is SGDLS, CDR2 YYNGEE. CDR3 length equals 15 residues. V was clipped by 3 bases and J by 3 bases; unmatched bases: 6. The DNA for the CDR3 is TGTGCCAGCAGCGCCCGACAGGGTATCTACAATGAGCAGTTCTTC. Translated: CASSARQGIYNEQFF.

The CDR3 sequence is CAISGQGSYEQYF. CDR3 coding DNA: TGTGCCATCAGCGGACAGGGTTCCTACGAGCAGTACTTC. The chain uses TRBV10-3 and TRBJ2-7, with 8 bases aligning to TRBD1. Germline CDR1 reads ENHRY; CDR2 reads SYGVKD. The CDR3 extends over 13 amino acids. V lost 6 bases to trimming and J lost 1 base; unmatched junction nucleotides: 2.

A few counts support this clone. The chain links TRBV19 to TRBJ1-2; D may be TRBD1 (6 bases). CDR3 length: 15 amino acids. V lost 6 bases, J lost 3 bases, and 17 bases lay in between. Germline CDR1 LNHDA, CDR2 SQIVND (reference sequence). CDR3 DNA: TGTGCCAGTAGAGGCCGGGACACCGGCGACTATGGCTACACCTTC. Its protein is CASRGRDTGDYGYTF.

The genes are TRBV7-2 and TRBJ2-1; no reliable D call. Germline V CDR1 and CDR2: SGHTA, FQGNSA. Trimming removed 5 bases from V and 5 bases from J, with 7 bases in between. This CDR3 region has 12 residues. CDR3 sequence reads: CASSRGHNEQFF. The CDR3 DNA is TGTGCCAGCAGCCGTGGGCACAATGAGCAGTTCTTC.

The rearrangement links TRBV11-1 to TRBJ2-1, with D possibly TRBD2 on 6 matching bases. V shed 6 bases and J shed 4 bases, with 16 bases lying between them. Germline-derived CDR1 and CDR2 are SGHAT and FQDESV (reference sequence). The CDR3 totals 15 residues. The CDR3, as DNA: TGTGCCAGCAGTGCCGACTGGCGGGGTTACAATGAGCAGTTCTTC. It is translated as CASSADWRGYNEQFF.

The chain couples TRBV7-6 to TRBJ2-5; TRBD2 matches 9 bases. Germline values: CDR1 SGHVS, CDR2 FNYEAQ. This CDR3 has 15 residues. The V gene end was trimmed by 1 base and the J gene end by 2 bases; junction bases not matched to a gene: 2. The CDR3 spells CASSLGGRGQETQYF. As DNA, the CDR3 is TGTGCCAGCAGCTTAGGCGGGAGGGGTCAAGAGACCCAGTACTTC.

The gene calls are TRBV2 and TRBJ1-6; a possible D gene is TRBD1 (6 bases). Deletions cut 5 bases from V and 9 bases from J, with 26 bases between. CDR1 and CDR2 (germline): SNHLY, FYNNEI. There are 18 residues in the CDR3. The CDR3 nucleotides read TGTGCCAGCAGTTCCGTGGGGGCCTCCTCATATATCGGTTCACCCCTCCACTTT. This encodes CASSSVGASSYIGSPLHF.

Of note for this clone: Being one base from a much bigger clone, this may be a read error. This rearrangement joins TRBV7-2 to TRBJ1-1, with 9 bases fitting TRBD1. Looked up from germline, CDR1 is SGHTA and CDR2 is FQGNSA. This CDR3 contains 14 residues. The ends lost 3 bases at V and 1 base at J; junction bases unmatched: 0. The CDR3 spells CASSLTGGNTEAFF. CDR3 in DNA: TGTGCCAGCAGCTTGACAGGGGGGAACACTGAAGCTTTCTTT.

The table lists this clone with a few counts. The chain combines TRBV7-3 with TRBJ1-1, with D possibly TRBD1 on 5 matching bases. CDR1 is SGHTA and CDR2 is FQGTGA in the germline V gene. Trimming removed 1 base from V and 6 bases from J, with 15 bases in between. This CDR3 is 15 amino acids long. This CDR3 reads CASSLSPGSMSEAFF. The CDR3 bases are TGTGCCAGCAGCTTAAGTCCAGGGTCCATGTCTGAAGCTTTCTTT.

The chain uses TRBV9 and TRBJ2-3; TRBD2 matches 9 bases. V lost 7 bases to trimming and J lost 6 bases; unmatched junction nucleotides: 6. The CDR3 length is 13 residues. CDR1 and CDR2 from the germline V gene are SGDLS and YYNGEE. CDR3 sequence: CASGSGSSDTQYF. The CDR3 DNA is TGTGCCAGCGGTAGCGGGAGCTCCGATACGCAGTATTTT.

The gene calls are TRBV11-2 and TRBJ2-1; TRBD2 matches 8 bases. Germline lookup yields CDR1 SGHAT and CDR2 FQNNGV. This CDR3 region has 13 residues. The J segment lost 7 bases and the V segment lost 5 bases, leaving 4 bases of the junction unmatched. The CDR3 coding sequence is TGTGCCAGCAGCCTTTTAGCGGGGAATGAGCAGTTCTTC. It is translated as CASSLLAGNEQFF.

V is TRBV19 and J is TRBJ1-3, with D hard to call. The V end was cut by 1 base, the J end by 0 bases, with 10 bases between. Per germline, CDR1 LNHDA and CDR2 SQIVND (reference sequence). The CDR3 consists of 16 residues. Written as DNA, the CDR3 is TGTGCCAGTAGTATAGGTACACGGAGCTCTGGAAACACCATATATTTT. Encoded protein: CASSIGTRSSGNTIYF. The complete variable domain, with remaining parts taken from reference TRBV19 and TRBJ1-3, reads DGGITQSPKYLFRKEGQNVTLSCEQNLNHDAMYWYRQDPGQGLRLIYYSQIVNDFQKGDIAEGYSVSREKKESFPLTVTSAQKNPTAFYLCASSIGTRSSGNTIYFGEGSWLTVV.

The rearrangement links TRBV5-8 to TRBJ2-2; TRBD2 might be the D (6 bases). Trimming removed 2 bases at V and 6 bases at J, with 8 bases between. From germline, CDR1 is SGHTS and CDR2 YDEGEE. There are 13 residues in the CDR3. CDR3 in DNA: TGTGCCAGCAGCTTCGGGGGTCCCGGGGAGCTGTTTTTT. Its translation: CASSFGGPGELFF.

The rearrangement joins TRBV5-5 to TRBJ2-7; TRBD1 matches at 11 bases. From germline, CDR1 is SGHKS and CDR2 YYEKEE (reference sequence). The J segment lost 2 bases and the V segment lost 5 bases, leaving 6 bases of the junction unmatched. The CDR3 spans 15 residues. The CDR3 coding sequence is TGTGCCAGCAGGGAGGGACAGGGGGTTCCCTACGAGCAGTACTTC. Its translation: CASREGQGVPYEQYF.

This clone has just a few counts. The genes are TRBV18 and TRBJ2-7; D is possibly TRBD1 (6 bases). From germline, CDR1 is KGHSH and CDR2 LQKENI. Trimming removed 4 bases at V and 3 bases at J, with 13 bases between. The CDR3 sequence is 14 residues long. DNA for the CDR3: TGTGCCAGCTCACTAGAGGACAGCTACTACGAGCAGTACTTC. It specifies CASSLEDSYYEQYF.

J is TRBJ1-1 and V is TRBV19; the D gene is possibly TRBD1 (5 bases). The CDR3 is 13 residues long. CDR1 and CDR2 (germline): LNHDA, SQIVND (reference sequence). The V end lost 5 bases, the J end lost 6 bases, and 13 bases lay between the germline ends. The CDR3 protein is CASSGTPGAEAFF. The CDR3 region has the DNA TGTGCCAGTAGTGGGACGCCGGGGGCTGAAGCTTTCTTT.

The CDR3 here is CASSQDRDRAYEQYF. CDR3 DNA: TGCGCCAGCAGCCAAGATAGGGACAGAGCCTACGAGCAGTACTTC. The chain joins TRBV4-3 to TRBJ2-7, with 7 positions matching TRBD1. The CDR3 runs to 15 residues. V dropped 0 bases and J dropped 2; count of bases not matched to a gene: 4. In germline, CDR1 is LGHNA, CDR2 YSLEER.

The gene calls are TRBV6-6 and TRBJ1-2; 7 bases are a match to TRBD1. Germline lookup yields CDR1 MNHNY and CDR2 SVGAGI (reference sequence). CDR3 length equals 15 residues. After removal of 6 bases from V and 7 bases from J, the junction contained 14 bases not matched to a gene. The CDR3 here is CASRIRGRGGSGYTF. CDR3 nucleotides: TGTGCCAGCAGAATACGGGGGAGAGGGGGCTCTGGCTACACCTTC.

The rearrangement uses TRBV6-5 and TRBJ2-2, with D unresolved. Germline V lookup: CDR1 MNHEY, CDR2 SVGAGI. Trimming took off 6 bases at V and 7 bases at J, with 15 bases between the two ends. This CDR3 region has 14 residues. The CDR3 protein is CASRTTNLGGELFF. CDR3 nucleotides: TGTGCCAGCAGAACCACTAACTTGGGCGGGGAGCTGTTTTTT.

This chain joins TRBV3-1 (or the pseudogene TRBV3-2) and TRBJ2-5; 13 nucleotides agree with TRBD2. From germline, CDR1 is LGHDT and CDR2 YNNKEL (reference sequence). This CDR3 has 19 amino acids. J lost 2 bases, V lost 0 bases, and 9 bases had no gene match. The CDR3 DNA is TGTGCCAGCAGCCAAGAGGGGACTAGCGGGGCCCCGGGGCAAGAGACCCAGTACTTC. The encoded protein is CASSQEGTSGAPGQETQYF.

The V gene is TRBV5-6, the J gene TRBJ1-3, with TRBD1 identical over 7 bases. The J segment lost 1 base and the V segment lost 3 bases, leaving 4 bases of the junction unmatched. CDR3 length equals 15 residues. Germline lookup yields CDR1 SGHDT and CDR2 YYEEEE. The CDR3 DNA reads TGTGCCAGCAGCTGGGGACAGACTTCTGGAAACACCATATATTTT. Its protein product is CASSWGQTSGNTIYF.

The V gene is TRBV5-4, the J gene TRBJ1-6; the D gene is possibly TRBD1 (5 bases). The CDR3 is made up of 16 amino acids. Germline V gene data show CDR1 as SGHNT and CDR2 as YYREEE (reference sequence). V lost 4 bases and J 4 bases, leaving 15 bases between the germline ends. DNA for the CDR3: TGTGCCAGCAGCGGGTCGGCGGGACGGTATAATTCACCCCTCCACTTT. As protein: CASSGSAGRYNSPLHF. Full variable domain (rest looked up from reference TRBV5-4 and TRBJ1-6): ETGVTQSPTHLIKTRGQQVTLRCSSQSGHNTVSWYQQALGQGPQFIFQYYREEENGRGNFPPRFSGLQFPNYSSELNVNALELDDSALYLCASSGSAGRYNSPLHFGNGTRLTVT.